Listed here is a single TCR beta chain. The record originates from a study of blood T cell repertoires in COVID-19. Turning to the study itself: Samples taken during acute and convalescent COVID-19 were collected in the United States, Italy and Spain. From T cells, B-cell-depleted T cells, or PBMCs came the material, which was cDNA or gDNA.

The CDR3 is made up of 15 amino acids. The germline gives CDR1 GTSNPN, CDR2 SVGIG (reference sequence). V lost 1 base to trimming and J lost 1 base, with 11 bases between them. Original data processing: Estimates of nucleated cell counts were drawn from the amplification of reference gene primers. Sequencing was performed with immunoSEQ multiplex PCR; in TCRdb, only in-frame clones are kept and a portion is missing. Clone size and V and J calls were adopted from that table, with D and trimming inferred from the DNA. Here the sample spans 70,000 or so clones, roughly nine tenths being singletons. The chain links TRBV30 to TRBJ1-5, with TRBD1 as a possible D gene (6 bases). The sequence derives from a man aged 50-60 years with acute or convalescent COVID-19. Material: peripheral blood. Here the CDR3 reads CAWSGGRVSNQPQHF. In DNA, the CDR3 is TGTGCCTGGAGTGGGGGGCGGGTAAGCAATCAGCCCCAGCATTTT. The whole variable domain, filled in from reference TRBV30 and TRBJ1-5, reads SQTIHQWPATLVQPVGSPLSLECTVEGTSNPNLYWYRQAAGRGLQLLFYSVGIGQISSEVPQNLSASRPQDRQFILSSKKLLLSDSGFYLCAWSGGRVSNQPQHFGDGTRLSIL.